This T cell receptor (beta chain) stems from a study of blood T cells in healthy people across ages. Study information: About one barcoded TCR beta cDNA was captured per two T cells.

A sample-barcoded 5' primer and a J-beta primer mix were used in a second PCR of about 7 to 12 cycles. One entry per CDR3 protein results from TCRdb running MiXCR on the 5' RACE reads. Of around 500,000 distinct CDR3 sequences in the sample, about a quarter are singletons; the top ten hold approximately 3.6%. Study-wide points: Percentage of naive T cells showed a strong correlation with TCR beta diversity.

This clonotype was picked up many times. Its antigen is still unknown. Germline-derived CDR1 and CDR2 are MNHEY and SVGEGT. V was trimmed by 3 bases and J by 0 bases, leaving 9 bases between them. This CDR3 has 15 amino acids. Donors were healthy Caucasian individuals from Russia aged roughly 6 to 90. These data were likewise used in another study, on T cells of mothers and their children. As that report states: No clones detected were persistent microchimeric T cell clones.

Input material: blood. The chain recombines TRBV6-2 or TRBV6-3 with TRBJ2-1; D is ambiguous. This sequence was found in a boy aged 2 to 10 in good health. The CDR3 protein is CASSYELSSYNEQFF. In DNA form, the CDR3 reads TGTGCCAGCAGTTATGAACTGAGCTCCTACAATGAGCAGTTCTTC.